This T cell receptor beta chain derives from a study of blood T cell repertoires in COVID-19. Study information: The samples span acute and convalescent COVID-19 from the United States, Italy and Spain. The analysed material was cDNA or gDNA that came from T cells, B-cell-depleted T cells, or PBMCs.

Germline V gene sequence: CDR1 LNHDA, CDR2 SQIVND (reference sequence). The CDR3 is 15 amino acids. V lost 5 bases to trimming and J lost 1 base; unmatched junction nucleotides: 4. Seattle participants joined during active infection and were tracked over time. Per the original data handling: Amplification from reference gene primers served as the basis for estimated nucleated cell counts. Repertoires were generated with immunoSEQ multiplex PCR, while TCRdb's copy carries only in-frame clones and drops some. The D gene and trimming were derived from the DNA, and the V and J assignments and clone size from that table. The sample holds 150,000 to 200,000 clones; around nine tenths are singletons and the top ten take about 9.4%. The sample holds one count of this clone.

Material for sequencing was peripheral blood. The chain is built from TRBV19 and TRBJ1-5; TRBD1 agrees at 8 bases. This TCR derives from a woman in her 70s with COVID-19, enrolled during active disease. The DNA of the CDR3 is TGTGCCAGTAGTGCCCGACAGGGGAGCAATCAGCCCCAGCATTTT. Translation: CASSARQGSNQPQHF.